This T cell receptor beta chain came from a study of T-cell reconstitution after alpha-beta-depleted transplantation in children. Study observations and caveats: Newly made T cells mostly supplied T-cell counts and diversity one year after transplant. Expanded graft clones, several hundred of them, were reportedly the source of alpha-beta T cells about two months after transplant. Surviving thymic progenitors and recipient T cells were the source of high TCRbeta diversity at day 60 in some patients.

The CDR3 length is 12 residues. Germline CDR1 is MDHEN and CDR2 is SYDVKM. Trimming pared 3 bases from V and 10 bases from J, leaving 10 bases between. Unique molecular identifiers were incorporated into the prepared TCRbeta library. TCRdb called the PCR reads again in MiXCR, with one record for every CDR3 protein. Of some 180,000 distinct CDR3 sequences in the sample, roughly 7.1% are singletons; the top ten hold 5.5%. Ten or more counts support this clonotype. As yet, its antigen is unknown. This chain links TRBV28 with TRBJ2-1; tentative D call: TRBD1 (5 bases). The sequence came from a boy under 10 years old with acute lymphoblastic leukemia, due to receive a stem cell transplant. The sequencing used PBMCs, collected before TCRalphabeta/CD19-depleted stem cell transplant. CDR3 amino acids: CASSFYYREQFF. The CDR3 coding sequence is TGTGCCAGCAGTTTCTACTACAGGGAGCAGTTCTTC.